This T cell receptor beta chain was identified in a study of blood T cells in healthy people across ages. Findings of the study overall: Relative to aged donors, long-lived donors carried more naive CD4+ cells and displayed higher diversity.

CDR1 is KGHDR, CDR2 SFDVKD, per germline. V dropped 8 bases and J dropped 6; count of bases not matched to a gene: 6. The CDR3 is made up of 13 amino acids. Using a J-beta primer mix together with a sample-barcoded 5' primer, a second PCR was run for about 7 to 12 cycles. Each cDNA molecule carried a tag from a template-switch adaptor that contained 12 random nucleotides. TCRdb re-called the 5' RACE reads with MiXCR, one entry per CDR3 protein. The sample has roughly 550,000 distinct CDR3 sequences, nearly 25% seen once; the top ten hold roughly 9.4%. Turning to this clonotype: Its antigen remains unidentified.

Another study also made use of these data, one on T cells of mothers and their children. That work adds: Unrelated pairs and related pairs have their TCR recombination output shaped similarly by thymic selection.

The clonotype was recovered from a boy younger than 18 in good health. V is TRBV24-1 and J is TRBJ2-1, with 7 bases aligning to TRBD2. Sequencing was carried out using blood. Written as DNA, the CDR3 is TGTGCCACCACCCTCAGCGGGGTCAATGAGCAGTTCTTC. This codes for CATTLSGVNEQFF.